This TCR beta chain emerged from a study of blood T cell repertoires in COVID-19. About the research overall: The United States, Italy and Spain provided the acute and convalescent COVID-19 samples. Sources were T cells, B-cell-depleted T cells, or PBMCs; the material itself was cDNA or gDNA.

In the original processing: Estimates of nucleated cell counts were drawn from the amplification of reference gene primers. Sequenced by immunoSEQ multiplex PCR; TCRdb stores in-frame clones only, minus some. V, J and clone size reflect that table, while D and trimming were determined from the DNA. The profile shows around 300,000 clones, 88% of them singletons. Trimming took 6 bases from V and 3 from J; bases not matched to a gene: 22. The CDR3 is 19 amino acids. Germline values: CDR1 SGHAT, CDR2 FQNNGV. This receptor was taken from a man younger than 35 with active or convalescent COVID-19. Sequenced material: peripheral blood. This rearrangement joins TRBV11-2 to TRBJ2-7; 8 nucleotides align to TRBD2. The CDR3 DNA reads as TGTGCCAGCAGTCCCCAGATCACTGAGAGGGCGGGGGGCCTCTACGAGCAGTACTTC. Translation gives CASSPQITERAGGLYEQYF. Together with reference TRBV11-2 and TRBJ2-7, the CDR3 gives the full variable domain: EAGVAQSPRYKIIEKRQSVAFWCNPISGHATLYWYQQILGQGPKLLIQFQNNGVVDDSQLPKDRFSAERLKGVDSTLKIQPAKLEDSAVYLCASSPQITERAGGLYEQYFGPGTRLTVT.